This TCR beta chain was sequenced for a study of PD-L1 blockade in urothelial cancer (dated by TCRdb to about 2017). Background on the whole study: All patients started therapy around 2014 and received atezolizumab 1,200 mg intravenously every 3 weeks. About nine tenths of the roughly 29 patients were males with bladder-origin urothelial cancer, and about 65% of the roughly 30 reported a prior smoking history. An ECOG performance status of 0 or 1 was recorded for the patients, and 0 to 3 prior chemotherapy regimens had been received by the patients. Blood samples were analyzed at two time points: 3 weeks after treatment start (second dose) and 6 weeks after treatment start. Blood samples yielded a median of roughly 150,000 T cells and tens of thousands of unique TCRs, with median clonality approximately 0.08. The study, an exploratory multi-omic analysis, examined somatic, immune and clinical correlates of response to PD-L1 blockade with atezolizumab in urothelial cancer. Pretreatment tumor samples and matched peripheral blood, collected serially before and after atezolizumab treatment, underwent TCR sequencing. Durable clinical benefit was defined as progression-free survival longer than 6 months, and TCR features were also tested against progression-free and overall survival. In the same patients who had TCR sequencing, pretreatment tumors also underwent whole exome sequencing and RNA sequencing. Nine or ten patients reached durable clinical benefit, while some 20 patients did not. Pretreatment blood TCR-seq was available for 27 to 30 patients, at least one posttreatment blood collection was obtained for around 25 patients, and tumor TCR-seq was available for around 25 patients.

As for this clone: Its antigen remains unidentified. Base quality data are lacking; no much larger clone is found one base away.

Overall study outcomes, separate from this receptor: A pretreatment peripheral blood TCR clonality below the median was linked to improved progression-free and overall survival. Because the sample size was small (n of about 29) and many exploratory analyses were performed, the results are intended to be hypothesis-generating. Patients with durable benefit showed greater expansion of tumor-associated TCR clones in peripheral blood 3 weeks after starting treatment (n of about 20, p = 0.022).

The time point label on this specimen signifies: pretreatment peripheral blood. A total of 25 to 30 patients with locally advanced or metastatic urothelial carcinoma, treated at Memorial Sloan Kettering on a trial protocol, made up the cohort. Peripheral blood mononuclear cells were collected pretreatment and during treatment, at between 1 and 8 total time points per patient. The Qiagen DNeasy Blood extraction kit was used to purify genomic DNA from total PBMCs and tumor samples. PBMCs were collected pretreatment and during treatment, and were isolated and stored as previously described. Synthetic TCR analog templates were spiked into each PCR to estimate absolute template abundance from read counts. TCRbeta CDR3 regions were amplified from genomic DNA with bias-controlled V and J gene primers using the immunoSEQ assay. Sequencing of rearranged TCRbeta segments was performed at approximately 20X coverage. In the source study's methods: Sequencing errors were corrected by clustering, and CDR3s were annotated against IMGT so that V, D and J genes could be assigned. Downstream analyses used only productive TCRbeta rearrangements, leaving out any out-of-frame or stop-codon sequences. Clonality was calculated as one minus the Shannon entropy normalized by the log of the number of unique productive sequences. Clones differing between time points or between blood and tumor were identified by Fisher's exact test with Benjamini-Hochberg correction at adjusted p below 0.01. TCRdb obtained this table from immuneACCESS and retained in-frame rearrangements with V and J assigned. These tables miss some clones; where compared with another copy, unresolved V genes account for less than half of the shortfall, and the remainder is unexplained. The DNA was the basis for D and trimming; V, J and clone size are from that table. The sample table shows some 87,000 clones, and around 86% are seen once. 1.5% to 2.5% of the sample goes to the ten largest clones.

The CDR3, from cysteine to phenylalanine, totals 16 residues. Here the CDR3 DNA is all that survives: 48 bases in frame from base 1. CDR1 and CDR2 were assigned from the germline V gene (reference sequence) as SGHKS and YYEKEE. At the junction V is shortened by 3 bases and J by 2 bases; bases outside the gene matches: 7. The sequence came from a man aged 60-69 years with urothelial cancer. The input for sequencing was PBMCs, taken around atezolizumab (anti-PD-L1) treatment. The V and J segments used are TRBV5-5 and TRBJ1-5, with TRBD1 identical over 8 junction bases. The CDR3 reads as follows: CASSSRQGMGNQPQHF. In nucleotide form, the sequence is TGTGCCAGCAGCTCCCGACAGGGGATGGGCAATCAGCCCCAGCATTTT. With the portions outside the CDR3 filled from the reference TRBV5-5 and TRBJ1-5 genes, the complete variable region becomes DAGVTQSPTHLIKTRGQQVTLRCSPISGHKSVSWYQQVLGQGPQFIFQYYEKEERGRGNFPDRFSARQFPNYSSELNVNALLLGDSALYLCASSSRQGMGNQPQHFGDGTRLSIL.